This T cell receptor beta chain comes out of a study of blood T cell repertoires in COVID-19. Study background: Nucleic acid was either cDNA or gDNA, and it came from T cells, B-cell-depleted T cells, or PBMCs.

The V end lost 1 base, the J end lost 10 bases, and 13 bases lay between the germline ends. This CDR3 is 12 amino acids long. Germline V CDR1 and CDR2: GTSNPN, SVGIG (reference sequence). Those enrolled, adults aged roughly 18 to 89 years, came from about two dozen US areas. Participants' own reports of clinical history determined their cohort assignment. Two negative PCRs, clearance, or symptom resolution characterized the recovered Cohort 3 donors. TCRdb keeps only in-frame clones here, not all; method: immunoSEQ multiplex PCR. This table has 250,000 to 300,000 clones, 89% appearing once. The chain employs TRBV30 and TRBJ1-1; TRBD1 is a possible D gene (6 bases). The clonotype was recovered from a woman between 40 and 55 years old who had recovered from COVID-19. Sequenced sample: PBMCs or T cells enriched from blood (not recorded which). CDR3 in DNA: TGTGCCTGGAGTGGCCCCAAGGGGGTAGCTTTCTTT. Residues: CAWSGPKGVAFF.